The 4 T cell receptor beta chains presented below share a single source sample, sequenced in a study of blood T cell repertoires in COVID-19. The data were produced by immunoSEQ multiplex PCR, yet TCRdb's version contains in-frame clones alone and is incomplete. This sample carries around 87,000 clones, about 90% of them seen once, and the ten largest clones take roughly 1.5%. The sample was peripheral blood. The receptors were sampled from a human donor with active COVID-19. The donor label of this sample is uncertain.

V usage is TRBV3-1 (or the pseudogene TRBV3-2) and J usage is TRBJ2-3, with D possibly matching TRBD1 (5 bases). CDR3 length equals 13 residues. V was shortened by 4 bases and J by 4 bases, with 9 bases between the two germline ends. Per the germline V gene, CDR1 is LGHDT and CDR2 is YNNKEL (reference sequence). CDR3 residues: CASSPTGPDTQYF. In nucleotides, the CDR3 is TGTGCCAGCAGCCCAACAGGTCCAGATACGCAGTATTTT.

The CDR3 is CASSVRDSLYEQYF. CDR3 nucleotide sequence: TGTGCCAGCAGCGTCCGGGACTCATTATACGAGCAGTACTTC. V gene TRBV7-9 combines with J gene TRBJ2-7, with a possible D match to TRBD2 (6 bases). Germline V gene data show CDR1 as SEHNR and CDR2 as FQNEAQ (reference sequence). V lost 5 bases, J lost 4 bases, and 15 bases lay in between. The CDR3 totals 14 residues.

Written as DNA, the CDR3 is TGCGCCAGCAGCCGGAGGGGGGGTCCAAATTCACCCCTCCACTTT. It is translated as CASSRRGGPNSPLHF. The genes are TRBV5-1 and TRBJ1-6, with a weak D call TRBD1 (6 bases). Per germline, CDR1 SGHRS and CDR2 YFSETQ. Between the trimmed V and J ends, which lost 4 bases and 7 bases, there was a span of 15 bases. CDR3 length: 15 residues. Supplemented by reference TRBV5-1 and TRBJ1-6, the full variable domain reads KAGVTQTPRYLIKTRGQQVTLSCSPISGHRSVSWYQQTPGQGLQFLFEYFSETQRNKGNFPGRFSGRQFSNSRSEMNVSTLELGDSALYLCASSRRGGPNSPLHFGNGTRLTVT.

The chain has TRBV27 and TRBJ2-7, with 8 bases lining up with TRBD1. The ends lost 5 bases at V and 3 bases at J; junction bases unmatched: 3. Per the germline V gene, CDR1 is MNHEY and CDR2 is SMNVEV (reference sequence). This CDR3 has 13 residues. The CDR3 bases are TGTGCCAGCAGTGCCGGGACAGGCTACGAGCAGTACTTC. This gives the protein CASSAGTGYEQYF.